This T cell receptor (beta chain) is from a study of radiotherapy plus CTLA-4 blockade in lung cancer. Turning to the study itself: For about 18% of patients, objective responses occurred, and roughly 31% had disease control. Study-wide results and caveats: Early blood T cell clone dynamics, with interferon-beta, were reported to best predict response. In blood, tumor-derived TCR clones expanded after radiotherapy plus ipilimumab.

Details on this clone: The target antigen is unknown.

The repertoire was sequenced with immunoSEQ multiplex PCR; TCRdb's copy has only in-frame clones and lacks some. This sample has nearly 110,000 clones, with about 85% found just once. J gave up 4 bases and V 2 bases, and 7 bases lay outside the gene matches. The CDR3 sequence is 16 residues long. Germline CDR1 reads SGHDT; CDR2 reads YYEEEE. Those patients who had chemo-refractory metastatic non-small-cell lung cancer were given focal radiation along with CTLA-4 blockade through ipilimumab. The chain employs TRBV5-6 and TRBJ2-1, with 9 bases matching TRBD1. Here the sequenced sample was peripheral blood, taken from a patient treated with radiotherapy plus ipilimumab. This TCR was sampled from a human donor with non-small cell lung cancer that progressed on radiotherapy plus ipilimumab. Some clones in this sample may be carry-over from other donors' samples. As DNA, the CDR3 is TGTGCCAGCAGCTTACAGGGGGCAAATCTGTACAATGAGCAGTTCTTC. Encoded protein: CASSLQGANLYNEQFF.